The rows below give T cell receptor beta chains drawn from one sample of a study of neoadjuvant anti-PD-1 for oral cavity cancer. Assay: immunoSEQ multiplex PCR; the TCRdb copy retains only in-frame clones and omits some. The data hold tens of thousands of clones, with roughly 84% observed a single time. The specimen comprised PBMCs, sampled before nivolumab (anti-PD-1) treatment. The receptors shown here come from a person aged 35-80 years with oral cavity squamous cell carcinoma. Both conserved end residues are part of each CDR3. Each record gives: CDR3 DNA, CDR3 protein, clone size, D gene, J gene, V gene. D genes are given only for firm matches. Clone size appears in some rows only: once, few, many, or a class for an expanded clone.

DNA: TGCGCCAGCAGCTTGGCCGACCGTTATGGCTACACCTTC; CDR3: CASSLADRYGYTF; size: -; D: -; J: TRBJ1-2; V: TRBV5-1
DNA: TGTGCTAGCAGCTTAGTGGGACAGGGGAAGGAGACCCAGTACTTC; CDR3: CASSLVGQGKETQYF; size: -; D: TRBD1; J: TRBJ2-5; V: TRBV7-7
DNA: TGCGCCAGCAGCAAACGACAGGGTCAAAGCGGCACTGAAGCTTTCTTT; CDR3: CASSKRQGQSGTEAFF; size: -; D: TRBD1; J: TRBJ1-1; V: TRBV5-1
DNA: TGTGCCAGCAGTGGCCGGGACAGGGGGCAAGGCTATGGCTACACCTTC; CDR3: CASSGRDRGQGYGYTF; size: -; D: TRBD1; J: TRBJ1-2; V: TRBV2
DNA: TGTGCCAGTAGTACCGGGGACACCCCCTACGAGCAGTACTTC; CDR3: CASSTGDTPYEQYF; size: -; D: -; J: TRBJ2-7; V: TRBV19
DNA: TGTGCCAGCAGCGTGCGACTAGCCTCGGGAGCGACCCAGTACTTC; CDR3: CASSVRLASGATQYF; size: once; D: TRBD2; J: TRBJ2-5; V: TRBV14
DNA: TGTGCCAGCAGTTACTCGAGGGGACAGGGGGCGAGTGAGCAGTACTTC; CDR3: CASSYSRGQGASEQYF; size: -; D: TRBD1; J: TRBJ2-7; V: TRBV6-6
DNA: TGTGCCATCAGTGAGGGACAGGGTCTCAACAATGAGCAGTTCTTC; CDR3: CAISEGQGLNNEQFF; size: -; D: TRBD1; J: TRBJ2-1; V: TRBV10-3
DNA: TGTGCCTGGAGCGAACAGGGAGGTCAGCCCCAGCATTTT; CDR3: CAWSEQGGQPQHF; size: -; D: -; J: TRBJ1-5; V: TRBV30
DNA: TGTGCCAGCTCACGAGGGACTCTGAATGAAAAACTGTTTTTT; CDR3: CASSRGTLNEKLFF; size: -; D: -; J: TRBJ1-4; V: TRBV18
DNA: TGCGCCAGCAGCCAAATCAGCCAAGAGACCCAGTACTTC; CDR3: CASSQISQETQYF; size: -; D: -; J: TRBJ2-5; V: TRBV4-1
DNA: TGTGCCAGCAGCTTAACTAGCGGGAGTTTAAATGAGCAGTTCTTC; CDR3: CASSLTSGSLNEQFF; size: -; D: TRBD2; J: TRBJ2-1; V: TRBV7-3
DNA: TGTGCCAGCTCCCGAACCGTGACCGGGGACTCCTACGAGCAGTACTTC; CDR3: CASSRTVTGDSYEQYF; size: once; D: -; J: TRBJ2-7; V: TRBV18
DNA: TGTGCCAGCAGCCGCCTCGGGGGGAGTAATTCACCCCTCCACTTT; CDR3: CASSRLGGSNSPLHF; size: -; D: -; J: TRBJ1-6; V: TRBV14
DNA: TGTGCCAGCAGCCAACCTGGGGACACCTTAAACACTGAAGCTTTCTTT; CDR3: CASSQPGDTLNTEAFF; size: once; D: -; J: TRBJ1-1; V: TRBV7-9
DNA: TGCGCCAGCAGTGAAAACAGGCTCTATGGCTACACCTTC; CDR3: CASSENRLYGYTF; size: once; D: -; J: TRBJ1-2; V: TRBV10-1
DNA: TGTGCCAGTAGTTTCCTTAGCGGGGGACGCACAGATACGCAGTATTTT; CDR3: CASSFLSGGRTDTQYF; size: -; D: TRBD2; J: TRBJ2-3; V: TRBV19
DNA: TGTGCCAGCTCACAACTTGCCAGGGGGCAGGAAACTGAAGCTTTCTTT; CDR3: CASSQLARGQETEAFF; size: -; D: TRBD1; J: TRBJ1-1; V: TRBV18
DNA: TGCAGCGCACACGACAGCCGGAACTATGGCTACACCTTC; CDR3: CSAHDSRNYGYTF; size: few; D: -; J: TRBJ1-2; V: TRBV29-1
DNA: TGTGCCAGCAGGGGGAGGTACGGGGGAAACACCATATATTTT; CDR3: CASRGRYGGNTIYF; size: -; D: -; J: TRBJ1-3; V: TRBV25-1
DNA: TGTGCCACCAGCAGAGATCGGGCAGCCGTTGGCGAAAAACTGTTTTTT; CDR3: CATSRDRAAVGEKLFF; size: -; D: -; J: TRBJ1-4; V: TRBV15
DNA: TGTGCCAGCAGCTCCCAACCTGGGAGTAACACTGAAGCTTTCTTT; CDR3: CASSSQPGSNTEAFF; size: -; D: -; J: TRBJ1-1; V: TRBV5-6
DNA: TGTGCCAGCAGTGGGGGACAGCGTGTTAACTATGGCTACACCTTC; CDR3: CASSGGQRVNYGYTF; size: -; D: TRBD1; J: TRBJ1-2; V: TRBV2
DNA: TGTGCCAGCAGCTTAGCTATAGGGGTCGGGTTCGATCAGCCCCAGCATTTT; CDR3: CASSLAIGVGFDQPQHF; size: -; D: -; J: TRBJ1-5; V: TRBV7-9
DNA: TGCGCCAGCAGCCAAGAGGGCGGGGCGGGACTAGCTGCCGAGCAGTACTTC; CDR3: CASSQEGGAGLAAEQYF; size: once; D: TRBD2; J: TRBJ2-7; V: TRBV4-1
DNA: TGTGCCAGTAGTATAGGTCGGGGTTGGATTGAAAAACTGTTTTTT; CDR3: CASSIGRGWIEKLFF; size: -; D: -; J: TRBJ1-4; V: TRBV19
DNA: TGTGCCAGTAGTATAGCCCCCACTGAAGCTTTCTTT; CDR3: CASSIAPTEAFF; size: -; D: -; J: TRBJ1-1; V: TRBV19
DNA: TGTGCCAGCAGTGACTCAGCAGGAGGCGGCTATGGCTACACCTTC; CDR3: CASSDSAGGGYGYTF; size: -; D: -; J: TRBJ1-2; V: TRBV6-4
DNA: TGTGCCAGCAGTATACTAGCAGGCGCTAGCACAGATACGCAGTATTTT; CDR3: CASSILAGASTDTQYF; size: -; D: -; J: TRBJ2-3; V: TRBV13
DNA: TGTGCTAGTGGTTTGCCCCGAGGGCGGCCTGAAGCTTTCTTT; CDR3: CASGLPRGRPEAFF; size: -; D: -; J: TRBJ1-1; V: TRBV12-5
DNA: TGTGCCACCAGCAGATCCCTGGCGGGACAATCGGCAGATACGCAGTATTTT; CDR3: CATSRSLAGQSADTQYF; size: -; D: -; J: TRBJ2-3; V: TRBV15
DNA: TGTGCCAGTAAGGGAGCGGGAGGGGTCATCGGGGAGCTGTTTTTT; CDR3: CASKGAGGVIGELFF; size: once; D: TRBD2; J: TRBJ2-2; V: TRBV19
DNA: TGTGCCAGCAGTCGCCTAGGTGGGAACACTGAAGCTTTCTTT; CDR3: CASSRLGGNTEAFF; size: -; D: -; J: TRBJ1-1; V: TRBV28
DNA: TGTGCCAGCAGTTTGACAGCATATAGCAATCAGCCCCAGCATTTT; CDR3: CASSLTAYSNQPQHF; size: -; D: -; J: TRBJ1-5; V: TRBV27
DNA: TGTGCCAGCAGCTCTGTTGACGGGGCTGGGGCCAACGTCCTGACTTTC; CDR3: CASSSVDGAGANVLTF; size: once; D: -; J: TRBJ2-6; V: TRBV5-4
DNA: TGTGCCAGCTCATCGGTGACAACCACTGAAGCTTTCTTT; CDR3: CASSSVTTTEAFF; size: -; D: -; J: TRBJ1-1; V: TRBV18
DNA: TGCGCCAGCAGTCCGGGGACCATAATGTCGGATACGCAGTATTTT; CDR3: CASSPGTIMSDTQYF; size: many; D: -; J: TRBJ2-3; V: TRBV10-2
DNA: TGTGCCAGCAGCTTGGGCTGGGGTGGGACCCAGTACTTC; CDR3: CASSLGWGGTQYF; size: -; D: -; J: TRBJ2-5; V: TRBV5-4
DNA: TGTGCAAGCAAACCGGGACGGGCTAATGAAAAACTGTTTTTT; CDR3: CASKPGRANEKLFF; size: -; D: -; J: TRBJ1-4; V: TRBV6-1
DNA: TGTGCCAGCAGTGACGGAGGGGCTTTGGCAGATACGCAGTATTTT; CDR3: CASSDGGALADTQYF; size: once; D: -; J: TRBJ2-3; V: TRBV2
DNA: TGTGCCAGCAGCGCCGGGACAGGGCAAGACGAGCAGTACTTC; CDR3: CASSAGTGQDEQYF; size: -; D: TRBD1; J: TRBJ2-7; V: TRBV9
DNA: TGTGCCAGCAGCATGGAGGGACAGGGGAAAAATGAGCAGTTCTTC; CDR3: CASSMEGQGKNEQFF; size: -; D: TRBD1; J: TRBJ2-1; V: TRBV5-6
DNA: TGCAGCGTCTGGGGGGGCAATGAGCAGTTCTTC; CDR3: CSVWGGNEQFF; size: -; D: TRBD2; J: TRBJ2-1; V: TRBV29-1
DNA: TGTGCCAGTAGTTCCCCCGGGACAGGGGTCTATGGCTACACCTTC; CDR3: CASSSPGTGVYGYTF; size: -; D: TRBD1; J: TRBJ1-2; V: TRBV19
DNA: TGTGCCAGCAGCTTGGGCCTAGCGGGGACCACAGATACGCAGTATTTT; CDR3: CASSLGLAGTTDTQYF; size: -; D: TRBD2; J: TRBJ2-3; V: TRBV5-4
DNA: TGTGCCTGGAGTGGAAGGGGAACTCTAGCTTTCTTT; CDR3: CAWSGRGTLAFF; size: -; D: -; J: TRBJ1-1; V: TRBV30
DNA: TGCGCCAGCAGCTTGGCAAGCACTAATGAAAAACTGTTTTTT; CDR3: CASSLASTNEKLFF; size: few; D: -; J: TRBJ1-4; V: TRBV5-1
DNA: TGTGCCAGCAGCTCCATCGACAGCAGAGTCTCTGGAAACACCATATATTTT; CDR3: CASSSIDSRVSGNTIYF; size: -; D: -; J: TRBJ1-3; V: TRBV7-8
DNA: TGTGCCAGCACCGGGACAGGGGCCCTCGGCGGCTACACCTTC; CDR3: CASTGTGALGGYTF; size: -; D: TRBD1; J: TRBJ1-2; V: TRBV6-1
DNA: TGTGCCATCAGTGGTCCGCTAAATAGGAACACTGAAGCTTTCTTT; CDR3: CAISGPLNRNTEAFF; size: -; D: -; J: TRBJ1-1; V: TRBV10-3
DNA: TGCGCCAGCAGCTTATCAGGAAAAAACATTCAGTACTTC; CDR3: CASSLSGKNIQYF; size: -; D: -; J: TRBJ2-4; V: TRBV5-1